Listed below are T cell receptor beta chains from one sample, sequenced in a study of human T cells and chemical hapten exposure. MiXCR was run by TCRdb on the 5' RACE reads, yielding one entry per CDR3 protein. The sample records 130,000 or so distinct CDR3 sequences, around 4.1% being singletons. These receptors came from a female donor in good health. The CDR3 runs from the conserved cysteine through the conserved F or W. Each record gives: V gene, D gene, J gene, clone size, CDR3 DNA, CDR3 protein. D genes are given only for firm matches. Rows may omit the clone size; those that give it use once, few, many or a size class.

v_gene: TRBV10-3
d_gene: TRBD2
j_gene: TRBJ2-1
abundance: few
CDR3nt: TGTGCCACCCTGCTAGCGGGGGGGGATAATGAGCAGTTCTTC
CDR3aa: CATLLAGGDNEQFF

v_gene: TRBV6-5
d_gene: .
j_gene: TRBJ2-4
abundance: many
CDR3nt: TGTGCCAGCAGTTTTCTCATGGGCATTCAGTACTTC
CDR3aa: CASSFLMGIQYF

v_gene: TRBV3-1
d_gene: .
j_gene: TRBJ1-5
abundance: many
CDR3nt: TGTGCCAGCAGCCAAGATCCAGGGTGGCCTCAGCCCCAGCATTTT
CDR3aa: CASSQDPGWPQPQHF

v_gene: TRBV10-3
d_gene: .
j_gene: TRBJ2-1
abundance: many
CDR3nt: TGTGCCATCAGGCCAGGGGAGGGCTCCTACAATGAGCAGTTCTTC
CDR3aa: CAIRPGEGSYNEQFF

v_gene: TRBV4-3
d_gene: TRBD1
j_gene: TRBJ2-1
abundance: many
CDR3nt: TGCGCCAGCAGCCAAGACAGGGGGCTTGGCAATGAGCAGTTCTTC
CDR3aa: CASSQDRGLGNEQFF

v_gene: TRBV3-1
d_gene: TRBD1
j_gene: TRBJ2-3
abundance: many
CDR3nt: TGTGCCAGCAGCCACTGGGACAGGTACGGGGATACGCAGTATTTT
CDR3aa: CASSHWDRYGDTQYF

v_gene: TRBV19
d_gene: TRBD1
j_gene: TRBJ2-2
abundance: many
CDR3nt: TGTGCCAGTAGTCGACCAGGACAGGGTAGAATCGGGGAGCTGTTTTTT
CDR3aa: CASSRPGQGRIGELFF

v_gene: TRBV7-2
d_gene: TRBD1
j_gene: TRBJ1-3
abundance: many
CDR3nt: TGTGCCAGCAGCTTAGGGACAGGAATTGTCGGTCCCTCTGGAAACACCATATATTTT
CDR3aa: CASSLGTGIVGPSGNTIYF

v_gene: TRBV5-1
d_gene: .
j_gene: TRBJ2-3
abundance: many
CDR3nt: TGCGCCAGCAGCAGGGGGGCAGATACGCAGTATTTT
CDR3aa: CASSRGADTQYF

v_gene: TRBV7-8
d_gene: TRBD1
j_gene: TRBJ2-7
abundance: .
CDR3nt: TGTGCCAGCAGCTTAGCGCTAAGGGACAGGGGGCCCTACGAGCAGTACTTC
CDR3aa: CASSLALRDRGPYEQYF

v_gene: TRBV29-1
d_gene: .
j_gene: TRBJ2-1
abundance: few
CDR3nt: TGCAGCGTCCTCCCCGGGGTCTACAATGAGCAGTTCTTC
CDR3aa: CSVLPGVYNEQFF

v_gene: TRBV7-2
d_gene: .
j_gene: TRBJ2-7
abundance: many
CDR3nt: TGTGCCAGCAGCCCTCACACCTACGAGCAGTACTTC
CDR3aa: CASSPHTYEQYF

v_gene: TRBV12-3/TRBV12-4
d_gene: .
j_gene: TRBJ2-3
abundance: .
CDR3nt: TGTGCCAGCTCCGGTGGGGCCAGGGGGGACACAGATACGCAGTATTTT
CDR3aa: CASSGGARGDTDTQYF

v_gene: TRBV6-2/TRBV6-3
d_gene: .
j_gene: TRBJ2-1
abundance: many
CDR3nt: TGTGCCGCAACCCGGGACCCCTACAATGAGCAGTTCTTC
CDR3aa: CAATRDPYNEQFF

v_gene: TRBV18
d_gene: TRBD1
j_gene: TRBJ2-7
abundance: many
CDR3nt: TGTGCCAGCTCACCTGCATTAGGGGACAGAGCCTACGAGCAGTACTTC
CDR3aa: CASSPALGDRAYEQYF

v_gene: TRBV29-1
d_gene: .
j_gene: TRBJ2-3
abundance: many
CDR3nt: TGCAGCGTTGAAGATCTTCAGGGTTTCACCGATACGCAGTATTTT
CDR3aa: CSVEDLQGFTDTQYF